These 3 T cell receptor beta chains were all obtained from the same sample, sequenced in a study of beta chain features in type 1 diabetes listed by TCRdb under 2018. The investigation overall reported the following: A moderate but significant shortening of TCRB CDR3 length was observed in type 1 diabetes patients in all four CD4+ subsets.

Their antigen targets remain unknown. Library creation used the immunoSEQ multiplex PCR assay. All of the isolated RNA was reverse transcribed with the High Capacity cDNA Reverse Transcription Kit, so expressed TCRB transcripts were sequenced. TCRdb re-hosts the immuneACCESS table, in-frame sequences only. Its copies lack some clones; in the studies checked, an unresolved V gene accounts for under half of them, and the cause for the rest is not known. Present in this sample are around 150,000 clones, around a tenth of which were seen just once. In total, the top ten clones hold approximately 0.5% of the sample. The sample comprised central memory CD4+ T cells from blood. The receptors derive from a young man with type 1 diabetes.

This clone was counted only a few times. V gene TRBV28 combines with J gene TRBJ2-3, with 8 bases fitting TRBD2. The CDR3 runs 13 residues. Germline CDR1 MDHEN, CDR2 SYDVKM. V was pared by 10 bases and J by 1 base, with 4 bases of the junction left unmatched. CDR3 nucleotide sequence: TGTGCCACAAACGGGGGGGGCACAGATACGCAGTATTTT. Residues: CATNGGGTDTQYF. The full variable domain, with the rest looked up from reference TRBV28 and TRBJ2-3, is DVKVTQSSRYLVKRTGEKVFLECVQDMDHENMFWYRQDPGLGLRLIYFSYDVKMKEKGDIPEGYSVSREKKERFSLILESASTNQTSMYLCATNGGGTDTQYFGPGTRLTVL.

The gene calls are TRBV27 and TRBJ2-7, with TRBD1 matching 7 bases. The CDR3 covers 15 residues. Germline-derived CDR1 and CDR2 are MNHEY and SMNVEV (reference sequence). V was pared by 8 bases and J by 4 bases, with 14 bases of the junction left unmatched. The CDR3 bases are TGTGCCAGCCGCCGCGACAGGGTAATGGGATACGAGCAGTACTTC. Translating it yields CASRRDRVMGYEQYF.

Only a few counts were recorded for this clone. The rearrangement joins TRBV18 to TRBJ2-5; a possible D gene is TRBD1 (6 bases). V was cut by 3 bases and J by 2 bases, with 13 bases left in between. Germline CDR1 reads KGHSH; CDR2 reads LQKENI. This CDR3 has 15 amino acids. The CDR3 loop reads CASSPSRQAQETQYF. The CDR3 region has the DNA TGTGCCAGCTCACCCTCTCGACAGGCGCAAGAGACCCAGTACTTC.